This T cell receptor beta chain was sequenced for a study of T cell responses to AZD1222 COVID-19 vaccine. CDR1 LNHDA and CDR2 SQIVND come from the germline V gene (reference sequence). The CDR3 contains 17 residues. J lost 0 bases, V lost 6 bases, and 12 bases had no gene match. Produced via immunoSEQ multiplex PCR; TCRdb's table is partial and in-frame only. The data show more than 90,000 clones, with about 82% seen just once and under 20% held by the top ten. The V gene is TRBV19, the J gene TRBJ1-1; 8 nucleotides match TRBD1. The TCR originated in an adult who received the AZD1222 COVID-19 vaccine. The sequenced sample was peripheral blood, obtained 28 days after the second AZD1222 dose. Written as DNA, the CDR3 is TGTGCCAGTAGCCAGCGGGACAGGTTAATCATGAACACTGAAGCTTTCTTT. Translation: CASSQRDRLIMNTEAFF.